The next 16 T cell receptor beta chains were all read from a single sample in a study of tumor-infiltrating lymphocytes in primary liver carcinoma. The researchers produced TCR beta cDNA from around 0.5 ug total RNA with a constant-region primer. Three nested multiplex PCR rounds, a slightly modified ARM-PCR, produced the libraries for TCR beta. Primers for the first two PCR rounds were TRBV1-TRBV30 forward primers and a C-beta reverse primer (approximately 10 cycles per round). MiXCR was run by TCRdb on the multiplex PCR reads, yielding one entry per CDR3 protein. Of about 200,000 distinct CDR3 sequences in the sample, approximately 86% were seen once. Without any cell sorting, about 18-31 mg of bulk tissue yielded co-extracted RNA and DNA. Sequencing input: tumor tissue from primary liver carcinoma. Every receptor here comes from a man aged 40-50 years with primary liver carcinoma and hepatitis B virus infection.

Worth noting for this clonotype: Compared with germline, one end of the junction differs, possibly owing to a read error. The V call is TRBV19, the J call TRBJ2-1, with 16 bases matching TRBD2. This CDR3 is 19 amino acids long. Germline-derived CDR1 and CDR2 are LNHDA and SQIVND (reference sequence). The CDR3 loop reads CANSMAGTSGRGSYNEQFF. The CDR3 DNA sequence: TGTGCCAATAGTATGGCCGGGACTAGCGGGAGGGGCTCCTACAATGAGCAGTTCTTC.

This clonotype came up a few times. One end of the junction is discordant with germline, which a read error may explain. This chain uses TRBV5-1 with TRBJ1-2; D is ambiguous. Looked up from germline, CDR1 is SGHRS and CDR2 is YFSETQ. This CDR3 has 13 amino acids. The chain's CDR3 is CASSLLSEYGYTF. DNA for the CDR3: TGTGCCAGCAGCTTGCTGTCGGAGTATGGCTACACCTTC.

This clonotype was recorded at least ten times. The genes are TRBV12-3 or TRBV12-4 and TRBJ2-1; 8 bases match TRBD2. The V gene end was trimmed by 4 bases and the J gene end by 4 bases; junction bases not matched to a gene: 6. The CDR3 covers 15 residues. The DNA of the CDR3 is TGTGCCAGCAGTTCACGGACTAGCAGATACAATGAGCAGTTCTTC. Protein product: CASSSRTSRYNEQFF.

As to this clonotype: As the CDR3 is not closed by the conserved phenylalanine or tryptophan, this likely results from a read error. This chain joins TRBV11-2 and TRBJ2-3; D gene uncertain. CDR3 length: 15 residues. The germline gives CDR1 SGHAT, CDR2 FQNNGV. CDR3 DNA sequence: TGCGCCAGCAGCCTCGGCGAGGACAGCACAGATACGCAGTATCTT. This sequence encodes CASSLGEDSTDTQYL.

With regard to this clonotype: At one end, the junction sequence differs from germline, possibly due to a read error. In DNA form, the CDR3 reads TGCAGCGTTGACCTTCTAGCGGGGGTGACCGCTGAGCAATTCTTC. It encodes CSVDLLAGVTAEQFF. V is TRBV29-1 and J is TRBJ2-1; 10 nucleotides agree with TRBD2. From germline, CDR1 is SQVTM and CDR2 ANQGSEA. The CDR3 has 15 amino acids.

V gene TRBV5-4 combines with J gene TRBJ2-5; possible D gene TRBD1, 5 bases. The V gene lost 4 bases and the J gene lost 5 bases, with 15 bases spanning the gap. Per germline, CDR1 SGHNT and CDR2 YYREEE (reference sequence). This CDR3 is 14 amino acids long. This CDR3 is CASSTATDCETQYF. CDR3 DNA sequence: TGTGCCAGCAGCACAGCGACAGATTGTGAGACCCAGTACTTC.

About this clonotype: Being one base from a much bigger clone, this may be a read error. The chain is built from TRBV28 and TRBJ1-1; 9 nucleotides agree with TRBD1. The CDR3 contains 13 residues. Germline trimming cut 8 bases from V and 8 bases from J; bases unmatched to any gene: 9. Per germline, CDR1 MDHEN and CDR2 SYDVKM. The CDR3 is CASCGQGREEAFF. CDR3 nucleotides: TGTGCCAGCTGTGGACAGGGGCGGGAAGAAGCTTTCTTT. Full variable domain (remainder filled in from reference TRBV28 and TRBJ1-1): DVKVTQSSRYLVKRTGEKVFLECVQDMDHENMFWYRQDPGLGLRLIYFSYDVKMKEKGDIPEGYSVSREKKERFSLILESASTNQTSMYLCASCGQGREEAFFGQGTRLTVV.

As concerns this clonotype: Because the CDR3 is missing its conserved closing phenylalanine or tryptophan, this is likely a read error. The chain recombines TRBV11-1 with TRBJ2-4; TRBD2 aligns across 13 bases. Per the germline V gene, CDR1 is SGHAT and CDR2 is FQDESV (reference sequence). The CDR3 runs to 17 residues. Here the CDR3 reads CASSFPGTSGNKSIQYL. The CDR3 DNA follows: TGTGCTAGCAGCTTTCCCGGGACTAGCGGGAACAAAAGCATTCAGTACCTC.

Only one count was recorded for this clonotype. Relative to the germline gene, one junction end is altered; a read error may explain this. This chain joins TRBV4-2 and TRBJ2-1; the D gene is possibly TRBD2 (6 bases). The length of the CDR3 is 15 residues. Germline CDR1 reads LGHNA; CDR2 reads YNFKEQ. The CDR3 DNA sequence: TGTGCTTGCAGCCCAGGTAGCGGCCCAGAGGATGAGCGGTTCTTC. Translating gives CACSPGSGPEDERFF.

As to this clonotype: An end of the junction does not agree with germline; a read error may underlie this. This chain's CDR3 is CASGPAGVRNEQYF. CDR3 nucleotide sequence: TGTGCCAGCGGTCCAGCGGGAGTAAGGAACGAGCAATACTTC. This rearrangement joins TRBV12-3 or TRBV12-4 to TRBJ2-7; 8 bases fit TRBD2. The CDR3 is 14 residues long.

Worth noting for this clonotype: This likely comes from a read error, as the CDR3 has no conserved phenylalanine or tryptophan at its end. The chain joins TRBV30 to TRBJ2-3; D may be TRBD1 or TRBD2 (5 bases each). CDR3 size: 15 residues. From germline, CDR1 is GTSNPN and CDR2 SVGIG (reference sequence). The CDR3 protein is CVWIGDPEPPDTQYY. The CDR3 DNA reads TGTGTCTGGATCGGGGACCCCGAACCCCCAGATACGCAGTATTAT.

The genes are TRBV6-5 and TRBJ1-2; D may be TRBD1 (5 bases). The germline CDR1 and CDR2 sequences are MNHEY and SVGAGI. The CDR3 length is 16 residues. The CDR3 spells CTCSHNRRGSNYGYTF. The CDR3 DNA sequence: TGTACCTGCAGTCACAACAGGAGAGGTTCTAACTATGGCTACACCTTC.

Turning to this clonotype: Relative to the germline gene, one junction end is altered; a read error may explain this. The chain recombines TRBV6-1 with TRBJ2-3; D gene ambiguous. CDR3 length: 11 residues. The germline V gene has CDR1 MNHNS and CDR2 SASEGT. CDR3 in DNA: TGTGCCAGCACTCAAACAGATACGCAATATTTT. This codes for CASTQTDTQYF.

In regard to this clonotype: This may be a read error: a much more frequent sequence differs by one nucleotide. This chain uses TRBV5-1 with TRBJ2-7; 8 nucleotides align to TRBD2. This CDR3 has 16 residues. The germline V gene encodes CDR1 SGHRS and CDR2 YFSETQ. CDR3 DNA: TGCACCAGCAGCTCCCGACCCCCGGGACTAGACGGCGAGCAGTACTTC. Its protein is CTSSSRPPGLDGEQYF. Supplemented by reference TRBV5-1 and TRBJ2-7, the full variable domain reads KAGVTQTPRYLIKTRGQQVTLSCSPISGHRSVSWYQQTPGQGLQFLFEYFSETQRNKGNFPGRFSGRQFSNSRSEMNVSTLELGDSALYLCTSSSRPPGLDGEQYFGPGTRLTVT.

A word on this clonotype: An end of the junction does not agree with germline; a read error may underlie this. V usage is TRBV12-3 or TRBV12-4 and J usage is TRBJ1-1; unclear D gene. This CDR3 contains 13 residues. CDR3 sequence (DNA): TGTGTCAGCAAAGGGCCCCTAGACACTGAAGCTTTCTTT. It translates to CVSKGPLDTEAFF.

The J gene is TRBJ2-1, the V gene TRBV29-1, with D possibly TRBD2 on 6 matching bases. Germline V lookup: CDR1 SQVTM, CDR2 ANQGSEA. The V end lost 6 bases, the J end lost 16 bases, and 28 bases lay between the germline ends. The CDR3 contains 14 residues. The CDR3 coding sequence is TGCAGCGTCCCGGATGGCGGCCGGGTAGGAGGGCAATTCTTC. It encodes CSVPDGGRVGGQFF.